Listed below are T cell receptor beta chains from one sample, sequenced in a study of CD8+CD57+ T cells in acquired aplastic anemia. TCRdb reprocessed the reads via MiXCR and lists one record per CDR3 protein. The sample consists of 110,000 or so distinct CDR3 sequences, 51% of them appearing once. Sequenced: sorted CD4+, CD8+, or CD8+CD57+ T cells (not recorded which) from PBMCs. The receptors stem from a human donor in good health, serving as a control. Each CDR3 is given with its conserved first and last residue. Each record gives: V gene, D gene, J gene, clone size, CDR3 protein, CDR3 DNA. The D gene is left open where the match is weak. Size tells how often a clone was seen (once, few, many) or the class of an expanded clone, and some rows leave it out.

v_gene: TRBV5-1
d_gene: TRBD1
j_gene: TRBJ1-3
abundance: many
CDR3aa: CASSLSDRGVDTIYF
CDR3nt: TGCGCCAGCAGCCTTTCCGACAGGGGGGTCGACACCATATATTTT

v_gene: TRBV5-1
d_gene: .
j_gene: TRBJ1-1
abundance: .
CDR3aa: CASSLKPGGTEAFF
CDR3nt: TGCGCCAGCAGCTTAAAGCCGGGTGGCACTGAAGCTTTCTTT

v_gene: TRBV4-3
d_gene: .
j_gene: TRBJ1-3
abundance: many
CDR3aa: CASSQDTGNTIYF
CDR3nt: TGCGCCAGCAGCCAAGATACCGGAAACACCATATATTTT

v_gene: TRBV29-1
d_gene: .
j_gene: TRBJ1-5
abundance: .
CDR3aa: CSVEPGLNQPQHF
CDR3nt: TGCAGCGTTGAACCAGGTCTCAATCAGCCCCAGCATTTT

v_gene: TRBV2
d_gene: .
j_gene: TRBJ2-1
abundance: few
CDR3aa: CASSVLIVGYNEQFF
CDR3nt: TGTGCCAGCAGTGTCTTGATTGTGGGCTACAATGAGCAGTTCTTC

v_gene: TRBV5-1
d_gene: .
j_gene: TRBJ2-3
abundance: .
CDR3aa: CASRVAGRLTDTQYF
CDR3nt: TGCGCCAGCCGCGTGGCGGGGAGACTAACAGATACGCAGTATTTT

v_gene: TRBV7-8
d_gene: .
j_gene: TRBJ2-7
abundance: .
CDR3aa: CASSFEGGSYEQYF
CDR3nt: TGTGCCAGCAGCTTTGAAGGAGGGAGCTACGAGCAGTACTTC

v_gene: TRBV5-1
d_gene: .
j_gene: TRBJ2-7
abundance: many
CDR3aa: CASSLEVGSEQYF
CDR3nt: TGCGCCAGCAGCTTGGAGGTCGGGAGCGAGCAGTACTTC

v_gene: TRBV14
d_gene: .
j_gene: TRBJ2-3
abundance: .
CDR3aa: CASSPLGGAGTQYF
CDR3nt: TGTGCCAGCAGCCCCCTAGGGGGGGCCGGTACGCAGTATTTT

v_gene: TRBV2
d_gene: .
j_gene: TRBJ2-7
abundance: .
CDR3aa: CASRPPSNDEQYF
CDR3nt: TGTGCCAGTCGTCCCCCAAGCAACGACGAGCAGTACTTC

v_gene: TRBV6-1
d_gene: .
j_gene: TRBJ2-7
abundance: many
CDR3aa: CASRPPRSYEQYF
CDR3nt: TGTGCCAGCCGCCCTCCTCGCTCCTACGAGCAGTACTTC

v_gene: TRBV2
d_gene: TRBD1
j_gene: TRBJ1-4
abundance: .
CDR3aa: CASEGDRVNEKLFF
CDR3nt: TGTGCCAGTGAAGGGGACAGAGTAAATGAAAAACTGTTTTTT

v_gene: TRBV11-2
d_gene: .
j_gene: TRBJ1-1
abundance: .
CDR3aa: CATRAPTRTEAFF
CDR3nt: TGTGCCACGCGAGCACCAACGAGGACTGAAGCTTTCTTT

v_gene: TRBV12-3/TRBV12-4
d_gene: TRBD1
j_gene: TRBJ2-7
abundance: .
CDR3aa: CASGDRGHEQYF
CDR3nt: TGTGCCAGCGGGGACAGGGGGCACGAGCAGTACTTC

v_gene: TRBV12-3/TRBV12-4
d_gene: .
j_gene: TRBJ2-7
abundance: few
CDR3aa: CASSPGVYEQYF
CDR3nt: TGTGCCAGCAGCCCTGGCGTATACGAGCAGTACTTC

v_gene: TRBV11-1
d_gene: .
j_gene: TRBJ2-1
abundance: few
CDR3aa: CASSSFYRGIVDEQFF
CDR3nt: TGTGCCAGCAGCTCATTCTACCGGGGCATCGTGGATGAGCAGTTCTTC

v_gene: TRBV29-1
d_gene: TRBD2
j_gene: TRBJ2-3
abundance: .
CDR3aa: CSAQTSGGPDTQYF
CDR3nt: TGCAGCGCCCAAACTAGCGGGGGACCAGATACGCAGTATTTT

v_gene: TRBV2
d_gene: TRBD1
j_gene: TRBJ1-2
abundance: many
CDR3aa: CASSTFPKGQFNYGYTF
CDR3nt: TGTGCCAGCAGCACCTTCCCTAAGGGACAGTTTAACTATGGCTACACCTTC

v_gene: TRBV25-1
d_gene: TRBD1
j_gene: TRBJ2-7
abundance: .
CDR3aa: CASSDPLPRDRVPYEQYF
CDR3nt: TGTGCCAGCAGTGATCCCCTCCCCCGGGACAGGGTTCCCTACGAGCAGTACTTC

v_gene: TRBV19
d_gene: .
j_gene: TRBJ2-7
abundance: .
CDR3aa: CASMGDGTRPNEQYF
CDR3nt: TGTGCCAGTATGGGGGACGGGACCCGGCCTAACGAGCAGTACTTC

v_gene: TRBV4-1
d_gene: TRBD2
j_gene: TRBJ2-7
abundance: many
CDR3aa: CASSQTGLAYEQYF
CDR3nt: TGCGCCAGCAGCCAAACGGGACTAGCATACGAGCAGTACTTC

v_gene: TRBV4-2
d_gene: .
j_gene: TRBJ1-5
abundance: many
CDR3aa: CASSQATNSNQPQHF
CDR3nt: TGTGCCAGCAGCCAAGCAACGAATAGCAATCAGCCCCAGCATTTT

v_gene: TRBV19
d_gene: TRBD1
j_gene: TRBJ2-3
abundance: .
CDR3aa: CASSRSGGSTDTQYF
CDR3nt: TGTGCCAGTAGTCGATCAGGGGGTAGCACAGATACGCAGTATTTT

v_gene: TRBV24-1
d_gene: .
j_gene: TRBJ2-3
abundance: .
CDR3aa: CATSEPITDTQYF
CDR3nt: TGTGCCACCAGTGAGCCAATCACAGATACGCAGTATTTT

v_gene: TRBV29-1
d_gene: .
j_gene: TRBJ1-1
abundance: few
CDR3aa: CSAPGQENTEAFF
CDR3nt: TGCAGCGCCCCGGGGCAAGAGAACACTGAAGCTTTCTTT

v_gene: TRBV19
d_gene: .
j_gene: TRBJ2-7
abundance: few
CDR3aa: CATRDRTYEQYF
CDR3nt: TGTGCCACCCGGGACCGGACCTACGAGCAGTACTTC

v_gene: TRBV12-3/TRBV12-4
d_gene: .
j_gene: TRBJ1-6
abundance: .
CDR3aa: CASSYWSSYNSPLHF
CDR3nt: TGTGCCAGCAGTTACTGGAGCTCCTATAATTCACCCCTCCACTTT

v_gene: TRBV2
d_gene: TRBD2
j_gene: TRBJ2-5
abundance: .
CDR3aa: CASSGAGGSQETQYF
CDR3nt: TGTGCCAGCAGTGGGGCGGGGGGGAGTCAAGAGACCCAGTACTTC

v_gene: TRBV9
d_gene: TRBD2
j_gene: TRBJ2-1
abundance: many
CDR3aa: CASSDYSGGVAEQFF
CDR3nt: TGTGCCAGCAGCGATTATAGCGGGGGGGTGGCTGAGCAGTTCTTC

v_gene: TRBV27
d_gene: TRBD1
j_gene: TRBJ2-7
abundance: many
CDR3aa: CASSVDRGGYEQYF
CDR3nt: TGTGCCAGCAGTGTTGACAGGGGGGGTTACGAGCAGTACTTC

v_gene: TRBV19
d_gene: .
j_gene: TRBJ1-2
abundance: .
CDR3aa: CASSMDGTNYGYTF
CDR3nt: TGTGCCAGTAGCATGGACGGAACTAACTATGGCTACACCTTC

v_gene: TRBV4-3
d_gene: TRBD1
j_gene: TRBJ2-1
abundance: many
CDR3aa: CASSQDGTGNEQFF
CDR3nt: TGCGCCAGCAGCCAAGACGGGACAGGGAATGAGCAGTTCTTC

v_gene: TRBV6-2/TRBV6-3
d_gene: TRBD2
j_gene: TRBJ2-1
abundance: few
CDR3aa: CASSSPSLAGDFNEQFF
CDR3nt: TGTGCCAGCAGTTCCCCGTCACTAGCGGGGGACTTCAATGAGCAGTTCTTC

v_gene: TRBV7-3
d_gene: .
j_gene: TRBJ2-5
abundance: .
CDR3aa: CASSFPNQETQYF
CDR3nt: TGTGCCAGCAGCTTCCCGAACCAAGAGACCCAGTACTTC

v_gene: TRBV25-1
d_gene: TRBD1
j_gene: TRBJ1-3
abundance: .
CDR3aa: CASQPGTVFFDSGNTIYF
CDR3nt: TGTGCCAGCCAACCAGGGACAGTCTTTTTCGACTCTGGAAACACCATATATTTT

v_gene: TRBV29-1
d_gene: .
j_gene: TRBJ2-7
abundance: few
CDR3aa: CSVETAYEQYF
CDR3nt: TGCAGCGTTGAAACGGCCTACGAGCAGTACTTC

v_gene: TRBV29-1
d_gene: .
j_gene: TRBJ1-1
abundance: many
CDR3aa: CSGGQNTEAFF
CDR3nt: TGCAGCGGGGGACAGAACACTGAAGCTTTCTTT

v_gene: TRBV28
d_gene: .
j_gene: TRBJ2-7
abundance: .
CDR3aa: CASSLGGNSYEQYF
CDR3nt: TGTGCCAGCAGTTTAGGTGGCAACTCCTACGAGCAGTACTTC

v_gene: TRBV20-1
d_gene: TRBD2
j_gene: TRBJ2-7
abundance: .
CDR3aa: CSARASGGAFYEQYF
CDR3nt: TGCAGTGCTAGAGCTAGCGGGGGGGCGTTTTACGAGCAGTACTTC

v_gene: TRBV9
d_gene: .
j_gene: TRBJ2-3
abundance: once
CDR3aa: CASSVMDMGGHEQYF
CDR3nt: TGTGCCAGCAGCGTAATGGACATGGGGGGACATGAGCAGTATTTT

v_gene: TRBV25-1
d_gene: .
j_gene: TRBJ2-3
abundance: .
CDR3aa: CASSIGVSDTQYF
CDR3nt: TGTGCCAGCAGCATTGGGGTGTCAGATACGCAGTATTTT

v_gene: TRBV10-3
d_gene: .
j_gene: TRBJ1-1
abundance: few
CDR3aa: CAISDSGRDTEAFF
CDR3nt: TGTGCCATCAGTGATTCAGGGAGGGACACTGAAGCTTTCTTT

v_gene: TRBV29-1
d_gene: TRBD1
j_gene: TRBJ1-1
abundance: .
CDR3aa: CRVGGETGVTEAFF
CDR3nt: TGCAGGGTGGGTGGGGAGACAGGGGTCACTGAAGCTTTCTTT

v_gene: TRBV10-3
d_gene: TRBD2
j_gene: TRBJ2-7
abundance: .
CDR3aa: CAISENRREIESF
CDR3nt: TGTGCCATCAGTGAGAACCGGCGGGAGATCGAAAGCTTC

v_gene: TRBV5-1
d_gene: .
j_gene: TRBJ1-5
abundance: .
CDR3aa: CTSSLEPLTQPQHF
CDR3nt: TGCACCAGCAGCTTGGAGCCTCTCACTCAGCCCCAGCATTTT

v_gene: TRBV12-3/TRBV12-4
d_gene: .
j_gene: TRBJ1-1
abundance: few
CDR3aa: CASTELGGAPSSAFF
CDR3nt: TGTGCCAGTACGGAATTAGGGGGGGCGCCTTCATCAGCTTTCTTT

v_gene: TRBV7-2
d_gene: .
j_gene: TRBJ1-6
abundance: few
CDR3aa: CASSLGRGSPLHF
CDR3nt: TGTGCCAGCAGCTTAGGGCGGGGTTCACCCCTCCACTTT

v_gene: TRBV19
d_gene: .
j_gene: TRBJ1-1
abundance: .
CDR3aa: CASSIDPAPFTEAFF
CDR3nt: TGTGCCAGTAGTATAGACCCAGCCCCTTTTACTGAAGCTTTCTTT

v_gene: TRBV7-9
d_gene: TRBD2
j_gene: TRBJ2-2
abundance: .
CDR3aa: CASSQRGPNTGELFF
CDR3nt: TGTGCCAGCAGCCAGCGGGGGCCGAACACCGGGGAGCTGTTTTTT

v_gene: TRBV5-1
d_gene: .
j_gene: TRBJ1-1
abundance: .
CDR3aa: CASSWTAMNAEAFF
CDR3nt: TGCGCCAGCAGCTGGACAGCTATGAACGCTGAAGCTTTCTTT

v_gene: TRBV19
d_gene: TRBD1
j_gene: TRBJ1-3
abundance: many
CDR3aa: CASSPLRTGPGNTIYF
CDR3nt: TGTGCCAGTAGTCCCCTCCGGACAGGCCCTGGAAACACCATATATTTT

v_gene: TRBV7-7
d_gene: .
j_gene: TRBJ2-5
abundance: medium-sized
CDR3aa: CASSLDREETQYF
CDR3nt: TGTGCCAGCAGCTTAGACCGCGAAGAGACCCAGTACTTC

v_gene: TRBV7-6
d_gene: TRBD2
j_gene: TRBJ2-3
abundance: many
CDR3aa: CASSFELAGGTDTQYF
CDR3nt: TGTGCCAGCAGCTTTGAACTAGCGGGGGGCACAGATACGCAGTATTTT

v_gene: TRBV29-1
d_gene: TRBD1
j_gene: TRBJ1-2
abundance: .
CDR3aa: CSVAQGADYTF
CDR3nt: TGCAGCGTGGCTCAGGGGGCGGACTACACCTTC

v_gene: TRBV15
d_gene: .
j_gene: TRBJ2-3
abundance: .
CDR3aa: CATSTLDTQYF
CDR3nt: TGTGCCACAAGCACCTTAGATACGCAGTATTTT

v_gene: TRBV15
d_gene: .
j_gene: TRBJ2-2
abundance: .
CDR3aa: CATSRASRNTGEPFF
CDR3nt: TGTGCCACCAGCAGAGCCTCGCGGAACACCGGGGAGCCGTTTTTT

v_gene: TRBV19
d_gene: .
j_gene: TRBJ1-2
abundance: .
CDR3aa: CASSTGSGHQYGYTF
CDR3nt: TGTGCCAGTAGTACTGGTTCGGGACACCAGTATGGCTACACCTTC